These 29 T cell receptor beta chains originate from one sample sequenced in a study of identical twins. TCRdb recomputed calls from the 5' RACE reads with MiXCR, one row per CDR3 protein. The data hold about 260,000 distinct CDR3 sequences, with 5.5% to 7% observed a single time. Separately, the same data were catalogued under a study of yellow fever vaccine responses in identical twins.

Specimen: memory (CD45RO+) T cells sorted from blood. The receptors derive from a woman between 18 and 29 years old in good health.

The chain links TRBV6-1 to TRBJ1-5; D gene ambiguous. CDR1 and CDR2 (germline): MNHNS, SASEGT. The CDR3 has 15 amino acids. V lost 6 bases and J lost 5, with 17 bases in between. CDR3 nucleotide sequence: TGTGCCAGCAGCCCACGGGTGGGCGGCGATCAGCCCCAGCATTTT. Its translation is CASSPRVGGDQPQHF.

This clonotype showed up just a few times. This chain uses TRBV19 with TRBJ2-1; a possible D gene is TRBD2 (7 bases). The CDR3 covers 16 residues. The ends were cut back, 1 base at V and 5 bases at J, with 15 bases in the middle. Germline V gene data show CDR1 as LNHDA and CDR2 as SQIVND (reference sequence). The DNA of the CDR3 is TGTGCCAGTAGTATAGGGGGGGGCAGGGCTAACAATGAGCAGTTCTTC. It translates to CASSIGGGRANNEQFF.

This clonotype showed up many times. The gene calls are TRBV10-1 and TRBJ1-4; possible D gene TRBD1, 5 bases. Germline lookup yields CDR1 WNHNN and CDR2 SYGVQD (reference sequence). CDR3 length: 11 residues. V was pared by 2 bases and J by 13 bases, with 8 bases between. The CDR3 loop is CASSEGQRLFF. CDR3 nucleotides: TGCGCCAGCAGTGAGGGACAAAGACTGTTTTTT.

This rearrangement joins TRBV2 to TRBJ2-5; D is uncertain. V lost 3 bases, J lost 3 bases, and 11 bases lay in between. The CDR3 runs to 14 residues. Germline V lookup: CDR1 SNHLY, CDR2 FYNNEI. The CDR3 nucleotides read TGTGCCAGCAGTGAGGGCAGACCGAAAGAGACCCAGTACTTC. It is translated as CASSEGRPKETQYF.

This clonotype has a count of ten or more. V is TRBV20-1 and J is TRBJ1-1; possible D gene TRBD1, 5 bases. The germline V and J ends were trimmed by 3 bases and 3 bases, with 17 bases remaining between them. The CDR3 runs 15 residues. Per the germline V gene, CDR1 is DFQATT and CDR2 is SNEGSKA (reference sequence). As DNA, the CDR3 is TGCAGTGCTAGGGACATCGGGGGAGGGGACACTGAAGCTTTCTTT. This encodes CSARDIGGGDTEAFF.

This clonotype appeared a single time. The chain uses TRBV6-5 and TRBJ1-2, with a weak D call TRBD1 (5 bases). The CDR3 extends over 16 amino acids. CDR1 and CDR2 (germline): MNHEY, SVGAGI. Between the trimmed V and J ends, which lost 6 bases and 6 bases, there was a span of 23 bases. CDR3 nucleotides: TGTGCCAGCAGCTTCTTGATCACAGGTTCCTCAAATGGCTACACCTTC. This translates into CASSFLITGSSNGYTF.

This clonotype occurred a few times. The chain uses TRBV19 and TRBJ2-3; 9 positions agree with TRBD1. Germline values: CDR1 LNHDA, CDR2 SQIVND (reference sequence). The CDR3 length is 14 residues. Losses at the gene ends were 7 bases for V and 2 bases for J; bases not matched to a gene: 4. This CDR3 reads CASTDRGLTDTQYF. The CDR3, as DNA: TGTGCCAGTACGGACAGGGGCCTCACAGATACGCAGTATTTT.

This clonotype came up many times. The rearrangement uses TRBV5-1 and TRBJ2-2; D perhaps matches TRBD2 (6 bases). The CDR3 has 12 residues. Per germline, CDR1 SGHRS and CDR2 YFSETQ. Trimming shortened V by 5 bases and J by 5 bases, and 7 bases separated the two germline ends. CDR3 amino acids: CASRRDTGELFF. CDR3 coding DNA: TGCGCCAGCAGGCGGGATACCGGGGAGCTGTTTTTT.

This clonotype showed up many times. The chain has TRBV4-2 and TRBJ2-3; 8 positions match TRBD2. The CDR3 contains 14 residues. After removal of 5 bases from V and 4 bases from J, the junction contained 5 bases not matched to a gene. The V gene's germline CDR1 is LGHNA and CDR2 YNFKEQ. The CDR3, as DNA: TGTGCCAGCAGCAATCGGGGGGGGGCAGATACGCAGTATTTT. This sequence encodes CASSNRGGADTQYF.

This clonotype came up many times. The CDR3 DNA reads as TGTGCCAGCAGCACGACAGGGGGCTCCTACAATGAGCAGTTCTTC. This codes for CASSTTGGSYNEQFF. The genes are TRBV7-3 and TRBJ2-1, with 9 bases identical to TRBD1. This CDR3 has 15 residues. V dropped 5 bases and J dropped 0; count of bases not matched to a gene: 2. Germline V lookup: CDR1 SGHTA, CDR2 FQGTGA.

The CDR3 DNA reads as TGTGCCAGCAGTGGTCGACAGGGAAAACGCACAGATACGCAGTATTTT. Its translation: CASSGRQGKRTDTQYF. This rearrangement joins TRBV6-1 to TRBJ2-3; 7 positions match TRBD1. This CDR3 comprises 16 residues. The V gene end was trimmed by 4 bases and the J gene end by 1 base; junction bases not matched to a gene: 8. Germline loops: CDR1 MNHNS, CDR2 SASEGT.

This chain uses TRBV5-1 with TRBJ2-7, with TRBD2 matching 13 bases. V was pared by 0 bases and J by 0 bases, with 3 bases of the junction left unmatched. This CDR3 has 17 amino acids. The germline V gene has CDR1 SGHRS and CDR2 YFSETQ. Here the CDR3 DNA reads TGCGCCAGCAGCTTGGCGGGACTAGCGGGATACTCCTACGAGCAGTACTTC. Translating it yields CASSLAGLAGYSYEQYF. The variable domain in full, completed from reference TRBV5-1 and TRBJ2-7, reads KAGVTQTPRYLIKTRGQQVTLSCSPISGHRSVSWYQQTPGQGLQFLFEYFSETQRNKGNFPGRFSGRQFSNSRSEMNVSTLELGDSALYLCASSLAGLAGYSYEQYFGPGTRLTVT.

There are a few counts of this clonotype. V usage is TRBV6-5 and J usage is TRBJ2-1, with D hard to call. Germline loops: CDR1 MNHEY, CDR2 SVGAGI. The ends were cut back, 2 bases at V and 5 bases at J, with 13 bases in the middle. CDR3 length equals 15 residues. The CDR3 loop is CASSYGPTKHNEQFF. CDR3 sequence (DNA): TGTGCCAGCAGTTACGGGCCGACAAAACACAATGAGCAGTTCTTC.

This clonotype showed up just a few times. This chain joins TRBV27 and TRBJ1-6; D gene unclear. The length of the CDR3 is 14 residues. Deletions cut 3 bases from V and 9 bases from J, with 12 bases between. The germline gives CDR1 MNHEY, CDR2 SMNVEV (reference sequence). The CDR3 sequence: CASSFRGFGSPLHF. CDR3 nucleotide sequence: TGTGCCAGCAGTTTTCGGGGTTTCGGTTCACCCCTCCACTTT.

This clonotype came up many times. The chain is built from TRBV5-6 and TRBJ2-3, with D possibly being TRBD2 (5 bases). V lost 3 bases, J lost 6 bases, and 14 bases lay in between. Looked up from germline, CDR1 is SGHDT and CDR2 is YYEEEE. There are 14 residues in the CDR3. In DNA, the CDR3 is TGTGCCAGCAGCTATGGACGGGGTGTGGATACGCAGTATTTT. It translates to CASSYGRGVDTQYF.

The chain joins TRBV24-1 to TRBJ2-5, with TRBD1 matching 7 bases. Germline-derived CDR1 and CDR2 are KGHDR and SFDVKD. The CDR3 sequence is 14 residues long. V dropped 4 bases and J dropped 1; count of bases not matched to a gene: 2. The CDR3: CATSDRDSQETQYF. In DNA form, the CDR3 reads TGTGCCACCAGTGACAGGGACAGCCAAGAGACCCAGTACTTC.

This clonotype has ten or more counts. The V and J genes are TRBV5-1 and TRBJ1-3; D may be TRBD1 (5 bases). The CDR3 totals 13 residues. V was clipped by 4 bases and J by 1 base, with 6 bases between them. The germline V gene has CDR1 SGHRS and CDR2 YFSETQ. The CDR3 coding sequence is TGCGCCAGCAGCGGGGGTTCTGGAAACACCATATATTTT. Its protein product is CASSGGSGNTIYF. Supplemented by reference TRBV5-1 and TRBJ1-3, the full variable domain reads KAGVTQTPRYLIKTRGQQVTLSCSPISGHRSVSWYQQTPGQGLQFLFEYFSETQRNKGNFPGRFSGRQFSNSRSEMNVSTLELGDSALYLCASSGGSGNTIYFGEGSWLTVV.

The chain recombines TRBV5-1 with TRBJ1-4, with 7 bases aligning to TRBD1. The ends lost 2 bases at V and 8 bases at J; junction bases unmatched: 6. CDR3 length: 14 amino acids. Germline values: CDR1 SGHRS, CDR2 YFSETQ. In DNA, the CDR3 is TGCGCCAGCAGCTTCCGACAGGGTAACGAAAAACTGTTTTTT. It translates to CASSFRQGNEKLFF.

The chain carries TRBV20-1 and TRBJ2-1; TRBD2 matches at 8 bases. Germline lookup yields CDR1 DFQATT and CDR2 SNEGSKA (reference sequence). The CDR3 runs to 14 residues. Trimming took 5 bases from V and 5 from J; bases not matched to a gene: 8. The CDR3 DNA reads TGCAGTGCTCCCCAGCGGGAGAGGAACAATGAGCAGTTCTTC. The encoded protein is CSAPQRERNNEQFF.

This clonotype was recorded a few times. CDR3 coding DNA: TGCAGTGCTCCTGACCCGATAAGTTACAATGAGCAGTTCTTC. It translates to CSAPDPISYNEQFF. The chain links TRBV20-1 to TRBJ2-1; D is unresolved. CDR3 length equals 14 residues. The germline V and J ends were trimmed by 5 bases and 4 bases, with 15 bases remaining between them. Germline V gene data show CDR1 as DFQATT and CDR2 as SNEGSKA (reference sequence).

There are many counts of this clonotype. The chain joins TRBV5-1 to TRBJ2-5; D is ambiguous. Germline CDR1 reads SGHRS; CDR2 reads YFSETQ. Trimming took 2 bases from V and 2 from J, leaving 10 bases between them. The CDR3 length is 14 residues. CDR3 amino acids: CASSLRGSQETQYF. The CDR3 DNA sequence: TGCGCCAGCAGCTTACGCGGCTCACAAGAGACCCAGTACTTC.

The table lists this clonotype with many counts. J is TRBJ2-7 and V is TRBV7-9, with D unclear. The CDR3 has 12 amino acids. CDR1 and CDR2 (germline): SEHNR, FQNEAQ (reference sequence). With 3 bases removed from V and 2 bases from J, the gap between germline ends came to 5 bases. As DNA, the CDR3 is TGTGCCAGCAGCTTTAACACCTACGAGCAGTACGTC. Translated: CASSFNTYEQYV.

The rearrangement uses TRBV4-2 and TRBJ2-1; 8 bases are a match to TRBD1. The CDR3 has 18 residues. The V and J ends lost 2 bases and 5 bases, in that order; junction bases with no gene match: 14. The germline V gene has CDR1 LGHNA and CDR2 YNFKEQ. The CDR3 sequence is CASSQPLGQGNFHNEQFF. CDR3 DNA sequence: TGTGCCAGCAGCCAACCCCTCGGACAGGGAAATTTTCACAATGAGCAGTTCTTC.

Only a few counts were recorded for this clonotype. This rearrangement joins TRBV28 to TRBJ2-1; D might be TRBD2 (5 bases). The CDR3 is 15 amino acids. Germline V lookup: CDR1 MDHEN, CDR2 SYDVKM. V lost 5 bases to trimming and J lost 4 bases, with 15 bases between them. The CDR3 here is CASSVKTKEYNEQFF. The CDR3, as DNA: TGTGCCAGCAGTGTGAAGACTAAGGAATACAATGAGCAGTTCTTC.

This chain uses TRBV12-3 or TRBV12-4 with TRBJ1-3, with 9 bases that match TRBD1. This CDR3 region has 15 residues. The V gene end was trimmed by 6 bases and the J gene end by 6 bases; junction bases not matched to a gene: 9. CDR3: CASRPGTGNQNTIYF. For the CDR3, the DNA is TGTGCCAGCAGACCCGGGACAGGGAATCAAAACACCATATATTTT.

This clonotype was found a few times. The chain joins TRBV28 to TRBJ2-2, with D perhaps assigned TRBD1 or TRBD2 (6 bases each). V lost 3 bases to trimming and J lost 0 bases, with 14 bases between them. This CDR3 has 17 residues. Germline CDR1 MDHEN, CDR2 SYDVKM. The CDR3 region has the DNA TGTGCCAGCAGTTTTAGGGGGGTCCCTACGAACACCGGGGAGCTGTTTTTT. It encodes CASSFRGVPTNTGELFF.

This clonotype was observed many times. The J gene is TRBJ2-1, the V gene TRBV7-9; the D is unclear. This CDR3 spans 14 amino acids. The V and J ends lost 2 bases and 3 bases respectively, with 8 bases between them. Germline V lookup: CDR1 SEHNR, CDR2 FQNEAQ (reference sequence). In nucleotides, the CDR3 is TGTGCCAGCAGCTTAAGCTCCCTCTACAATGAGCAGTTCTTC. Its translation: CASSLSSLYNEQFF.

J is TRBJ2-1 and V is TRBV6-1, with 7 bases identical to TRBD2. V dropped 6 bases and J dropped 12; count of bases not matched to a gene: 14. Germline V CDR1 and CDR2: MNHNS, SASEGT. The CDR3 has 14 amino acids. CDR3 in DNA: TGTGCCAGCAGCACGGTTCGAGCGGGGTTGGGGCAGTTCTTC. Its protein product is CASSTVRAGLGQFF.

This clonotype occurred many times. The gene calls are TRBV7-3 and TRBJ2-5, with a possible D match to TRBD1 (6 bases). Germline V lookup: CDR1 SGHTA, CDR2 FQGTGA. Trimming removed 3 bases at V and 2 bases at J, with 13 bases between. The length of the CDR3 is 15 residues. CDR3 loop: CASSFPGHTQETQYF. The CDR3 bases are TGTGCCAGCAGCTTTCCGGGACATACACAAGAGACCCAGTACTTC.